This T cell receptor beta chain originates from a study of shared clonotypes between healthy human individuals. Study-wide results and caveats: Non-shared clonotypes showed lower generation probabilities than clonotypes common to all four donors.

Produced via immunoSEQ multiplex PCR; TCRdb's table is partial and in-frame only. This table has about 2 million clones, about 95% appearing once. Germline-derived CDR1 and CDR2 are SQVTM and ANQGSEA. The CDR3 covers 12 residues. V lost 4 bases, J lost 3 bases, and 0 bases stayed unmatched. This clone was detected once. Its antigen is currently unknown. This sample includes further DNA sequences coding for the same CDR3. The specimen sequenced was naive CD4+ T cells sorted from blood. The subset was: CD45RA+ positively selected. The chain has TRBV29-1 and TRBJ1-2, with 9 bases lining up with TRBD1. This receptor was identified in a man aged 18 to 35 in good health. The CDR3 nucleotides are TGCAGCGTTGGGACAGGGGACTATGGCTACACCTTC. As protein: CSVGTGDYGYTF.